This T cell receptor beta chain was recovered during a study of T cells in Graves' hyperthyroidism and ophthalmopathy. V was pared by 0 bases and J by 0 bases, with 13 bases between. Germline values: CDR1 SGHTS, CDR2 YDEGEE. The CDR3 totals 17 residues. At least ten counts were recorded for this clonotype. The investigators amplified TCR beta CDR3 regions from RNA transcripts. First-round RT-PCR targeting the TCR CDR3 was performed with the HTBI primer set. Via MiXCR, TCRdb re-called the multiplex PCR reads, giving one row per CDR3 protein. The top ten hold 10% to 13% of the sample, which has hundreds of thousands of distinct CDR3 sequences, 11% to 15% seen once.

Sequenced input: blood. This clonotype was obtained from a woman younger than 35 with Graves' hyperthyroidism. The chain has TRBV5-8 and TRBJ2-1; D uncertain. CDR3 loop: CASSLEFIADSYNEQFF. The CDR3 bases are TGTGCCAGCAGCTTGGAGTTTATCGCGGACTCCTACAATGAGCAGTTCTTC.